Below, one T cell receptor (beta chain) is given with its context. Its antigen is still unknown. Base qualities are missing; no much larger clone stands one base away. This sample is drawn from a study of neurological immune-mediated disorders (dated by TCRdb to about 2019). Notes on the research overall: Of the 35 or so multiple sclerosis patients, about 30 had relapsing-remitting MS and 3 had secondary progressive MS. Peripheral blood TCR-beta repertoires from HTLV-I-associated myelopathy (HAM/TSP) patients, multiple sclerosis patients and healthy controls were compared by UMI-based sequencing. Alongside PBMC samples, the set of approximately 100 TCR-beta libraries contained longitudinal samples, technical triplicates, and paired CD4+ and CD8+ T-cell subsets that had been sorted. The cohort included about 66 subjects: about 14 with HAM/TSP, about 34 with multiple sclerosis, and 20 healthy controls. Points the paper makes about the study in general: TCR clonal expansion was greatest in HAM/TSP patients and smallest in MS patients, who ranked below even healthy controls. No clinical or MRI features were associated with the MS cluster, and the authors said that larger cohorts are needed. Phylogenetic analysis grouped repertoires from 18 of 34 MS patients into a cluster of related CDR3 sequences, suggesting a possible repertoire-level signature. Across subjects, expanded clones never shared an identical CDR3 amino acid sequence, which suggests that the TCR-beta repertoires in every group were private.

To synthesize cDNA, template-switch 5'RACE was performed with a primer carrying a 10-nucleotide random unique molecular identifier so that each TCR transcript was tagged. Over 160 million TCR-beta sequences, covering 15-18 subjects, were produced in each sequencing run. The RNeasy kit was used to extract total RNA. Using the KAPA Real-time Library Amplification kit, TCR-beta VDJ regions were amplified with primers for the TCR constant region and the 5'RACE anchor. A first PCR added sample indexes and Illumina adaptors, after which a second PCR increased the library yield. The roughly 650 bp TCR product was size-selected on a 2% E-gel SizeSelection system after Ampure bead purification. Before pooling, libraries had their quality checked on a Bioanalyzer, their concentration measured with Qubit, and their quantity determined with the Kapa Library Quantification kit. Libraries were sequenced paired-end 2 x 150 bp on an Illumina HiSeq 2500. To increase sequence diversity, about 25-31% phiX was spiked into each library pool. The original pipeline was this. The UMI-based MiGEC pipeline processed quality-filtered reads and removed over 85% of raw TCR sequences during error correction. VDJ genes were aligned to IMGT germline references, and each clonotype was defined by a unique CDR3 amino acid sequence together with V-J genes. Clonal expansion, Shannon diversity and CDR3 relatedness (CalcPairwiseDistances, ClusterSamples) were evaluated with VDJtools, and phylogenetic trees were built with CLCbio workbench. Clones with at least 8 unique UMIs were defined as expanded, with this threshold being based on coefficient-of-variation modelling across technical triplicates. The public sequencing data were trimmed at Q25 with fastp and processed into clonotypes with MiXCR by TCRdb, which kept only in-frame beta chains. Rows are unified per CDR3 protein, each entry keeping the most common DNA and genes. TCRdb's processing, not the authors' own work, is the source of the V and J calls. The sample yields 60,000 to 80,000 distinct CDR3 sequences; under 5.5% were counted once. Of the sample, less than 3.5% is held by the ten largest clones.

The trim is 6 bases for V and 5 bases for J, with a gap of 18 bases between the germline ends. Measured from the cysteine to the phenylalanine, the CDR3 is 15 residues long. Only the CDR3 DNA is retained, 45 bases long and in frame from the first base. CDR1 and CDR2, looked up from the germline V gene (reference sequence), are MNHNY and SVGAGI. Libraries from unsorted PBMCs were made from 2 million PBMCs kept in RNAlater at -80 degrees C until RNA extraction. Multiple sclerosis patients were enrolled in a US clinical protocol under which disease progression was evaluated by magnetic resonance imaging. Peripheral blood underwent Ficoll-Hypaque density gradient centrifugation to isolate PBMCs, which were then cryopreserved in liquid nitrogen.

Sample: PBMCs. In this chain, TRBV6-6 is recombined with TRBJ2-3, with a tentative D gene TRBD1 over 7 matching bases. This receptor was identified in a woman aged 45-60 years with multiple sclerosis. The CDR3 protein is CASSLRQGGKDTQYF. In nucleotide form, the sequence is TGTGCCAGCAGCCTACGGCAGGGGGGAAAAGATACGCAGTATTTT.